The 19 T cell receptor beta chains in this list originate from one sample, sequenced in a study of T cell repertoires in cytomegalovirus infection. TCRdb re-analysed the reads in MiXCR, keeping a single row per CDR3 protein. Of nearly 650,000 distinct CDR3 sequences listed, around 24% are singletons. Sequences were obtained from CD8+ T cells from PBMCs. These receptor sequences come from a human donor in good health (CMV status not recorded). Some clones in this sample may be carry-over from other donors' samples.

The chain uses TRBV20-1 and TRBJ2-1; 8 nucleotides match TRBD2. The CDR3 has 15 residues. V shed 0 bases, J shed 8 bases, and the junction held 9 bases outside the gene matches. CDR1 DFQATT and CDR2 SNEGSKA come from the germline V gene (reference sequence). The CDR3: CSARESGGTNDEQFF. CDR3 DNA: TGCAGTGCTAGAGAGTCGGGGGGGACCAACGATGAGCAGTTCTTC.

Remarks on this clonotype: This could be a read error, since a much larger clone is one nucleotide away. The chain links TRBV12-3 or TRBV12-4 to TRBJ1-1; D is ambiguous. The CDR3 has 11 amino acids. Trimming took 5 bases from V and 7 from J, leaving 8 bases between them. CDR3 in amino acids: CASSAEGEAFF. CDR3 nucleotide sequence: TGTGCCAGCAGTGCTGAGGGTGAAGCTTTCTTT.

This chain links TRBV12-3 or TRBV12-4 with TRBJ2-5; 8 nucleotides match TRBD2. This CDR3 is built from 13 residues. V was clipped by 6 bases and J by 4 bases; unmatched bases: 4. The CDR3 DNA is TGTGCCAGCAGACCTAGCGGGCGAGAGACCCAGTACTTC. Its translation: CASRPSGRETQYF.

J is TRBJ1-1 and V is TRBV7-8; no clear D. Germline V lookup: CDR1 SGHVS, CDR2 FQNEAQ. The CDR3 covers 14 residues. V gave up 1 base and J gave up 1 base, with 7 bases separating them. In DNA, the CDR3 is TGTGCCAGCAGCTTAGATTGGGAGAACACTGAAGCTTTCTTT. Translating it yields CASSLDWENTEAFF.

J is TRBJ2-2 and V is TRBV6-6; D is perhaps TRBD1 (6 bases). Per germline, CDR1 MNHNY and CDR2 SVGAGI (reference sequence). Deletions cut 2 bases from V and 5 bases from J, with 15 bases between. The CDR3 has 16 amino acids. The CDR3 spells CASSYNREARTGELFF. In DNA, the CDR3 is TGTGCCAGCAGTTACAACAGGGAAGCAAGGACCGGGGAGCTGTTTTTT.

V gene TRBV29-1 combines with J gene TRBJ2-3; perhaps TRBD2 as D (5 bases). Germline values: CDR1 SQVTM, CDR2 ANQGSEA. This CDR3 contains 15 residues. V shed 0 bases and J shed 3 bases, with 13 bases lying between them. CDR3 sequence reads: CSVEDLGLRTDTQYF. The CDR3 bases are TGCAGCGTTGAAGATCTCGGACTTAGAACAGATACGCAGTATTTT.

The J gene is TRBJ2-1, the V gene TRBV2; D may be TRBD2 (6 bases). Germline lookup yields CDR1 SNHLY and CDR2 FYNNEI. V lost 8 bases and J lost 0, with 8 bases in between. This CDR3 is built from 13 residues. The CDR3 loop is CASGDFSYNEQFF. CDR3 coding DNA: TGTGCCAGCGGGGACTTCTCCTACAATGAGCAGTTCTTC. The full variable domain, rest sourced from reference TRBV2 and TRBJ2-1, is EPEVTQTPSHQVTQMGQEVILRCVPISNHLYFYWYRQILGQKVEFLVSFYNNEISEKSEIFDDQFSVERPDGSNFTLKIRSTKLEDSAMYFCASGDFSYNEQFFGPGTRLTVL.

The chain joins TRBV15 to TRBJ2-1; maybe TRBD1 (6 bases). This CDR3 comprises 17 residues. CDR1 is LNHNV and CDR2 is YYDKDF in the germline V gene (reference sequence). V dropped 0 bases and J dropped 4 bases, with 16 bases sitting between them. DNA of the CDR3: TGTGCCACCAGCAGAGATAGGGGACAAGGGGCGTACAATGAGCAGTTCTTC. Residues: CATSRDRGQGAYNEQFF.

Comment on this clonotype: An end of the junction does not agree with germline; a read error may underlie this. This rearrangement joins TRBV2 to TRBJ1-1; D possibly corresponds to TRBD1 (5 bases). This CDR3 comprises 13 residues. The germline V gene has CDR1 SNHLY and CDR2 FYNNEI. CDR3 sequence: CASSEDGGTEAFF. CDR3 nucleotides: TGTGCCAGCAGCGAAGATGGGGGGACTGAAGCTTTCTTT.

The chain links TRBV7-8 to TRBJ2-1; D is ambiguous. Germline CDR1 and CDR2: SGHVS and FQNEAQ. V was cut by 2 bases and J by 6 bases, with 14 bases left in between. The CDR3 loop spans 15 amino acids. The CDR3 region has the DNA TGTGCCAGCAGCTTACCGGGTAAGGGCGGCAATGAGCAGTTCTTC. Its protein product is CASSLPGKGGNEQFF.

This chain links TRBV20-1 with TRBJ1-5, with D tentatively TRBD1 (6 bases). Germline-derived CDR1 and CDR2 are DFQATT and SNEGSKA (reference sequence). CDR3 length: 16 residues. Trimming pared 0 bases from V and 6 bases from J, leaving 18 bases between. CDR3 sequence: CSARDPRGKFGQPQHF. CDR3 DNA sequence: TGCAGTGCTAGAGACCCGAGGGGGAAGTTTGGTCAGCCCCAGCATTTT.

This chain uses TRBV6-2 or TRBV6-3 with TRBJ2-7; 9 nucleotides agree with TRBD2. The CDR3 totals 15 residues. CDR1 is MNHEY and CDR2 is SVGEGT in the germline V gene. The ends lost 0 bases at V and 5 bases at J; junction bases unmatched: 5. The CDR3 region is CASSYSRGGRHEQYV. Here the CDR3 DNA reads TGTGCCAGCAGTTACTCGCGGGGGGGCCGCCACGAGCAGTACGTC.

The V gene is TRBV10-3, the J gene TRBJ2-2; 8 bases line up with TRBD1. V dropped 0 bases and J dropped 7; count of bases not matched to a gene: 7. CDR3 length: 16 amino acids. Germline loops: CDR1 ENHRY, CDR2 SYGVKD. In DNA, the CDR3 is TGTGCCATCAGTGAGTCGAGCAGGGGGCCGATCGGGGAGCTGTTTTTT. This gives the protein CAISESSRGPIGELFF.

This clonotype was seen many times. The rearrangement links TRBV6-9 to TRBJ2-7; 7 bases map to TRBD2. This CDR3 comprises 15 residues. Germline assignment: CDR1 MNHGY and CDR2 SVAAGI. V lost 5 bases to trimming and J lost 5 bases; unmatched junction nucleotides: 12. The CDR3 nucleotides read TGTGCCAGCAGTATCCTCGGGGGGATTCACAACGAGCAGTACTTC. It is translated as CASSILGGIHNEQYF.

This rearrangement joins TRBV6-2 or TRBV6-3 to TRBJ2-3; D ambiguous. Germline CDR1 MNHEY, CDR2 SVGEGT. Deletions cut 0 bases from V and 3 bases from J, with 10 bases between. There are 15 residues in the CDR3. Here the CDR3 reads CASSYSPIRTDTQYF. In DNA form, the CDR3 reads TGTGCCAGCAGTTACTCTCCAATCAGGACAGATACGCAGTATTTT.

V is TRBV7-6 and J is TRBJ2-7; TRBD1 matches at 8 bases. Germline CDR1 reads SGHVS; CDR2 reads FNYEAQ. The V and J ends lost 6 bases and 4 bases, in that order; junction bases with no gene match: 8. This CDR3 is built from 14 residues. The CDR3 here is CASRPLTGGYEQYF. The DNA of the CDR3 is TGTGCCAGCAGACCTCTTACAGGGGGGTACGAGCAGTACTTC.

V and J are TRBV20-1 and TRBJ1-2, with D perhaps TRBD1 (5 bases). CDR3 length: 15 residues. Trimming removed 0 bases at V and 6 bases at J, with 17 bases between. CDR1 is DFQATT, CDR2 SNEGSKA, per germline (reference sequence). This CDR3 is CSARERFQGIDGYTF. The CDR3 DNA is TGCAGTGCTAGAGAACGGTTCCAGGGAATCGATGGCTACACCTTC.

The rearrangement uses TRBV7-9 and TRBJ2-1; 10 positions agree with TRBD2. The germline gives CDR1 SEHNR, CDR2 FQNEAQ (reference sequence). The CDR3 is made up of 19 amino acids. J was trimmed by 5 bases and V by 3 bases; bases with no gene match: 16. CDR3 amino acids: CASSFTSPGTSAFDNEQFF. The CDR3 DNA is TGTGCCAGCAGCTTTACCTCGCCCGGGACTAGCGCCTTCGACAATGAGCAGTTCTTC.

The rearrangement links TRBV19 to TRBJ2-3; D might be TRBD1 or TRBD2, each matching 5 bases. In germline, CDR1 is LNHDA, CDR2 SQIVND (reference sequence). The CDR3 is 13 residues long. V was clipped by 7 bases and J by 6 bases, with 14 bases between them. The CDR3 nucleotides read TGTGCCAGTACCCGGGGCGCATTGGATACGCAGTATTTT. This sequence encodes CASTRGALDTQYF.